This passage covers 4 T cell receptor beta chains from one sample sequenced in a study of blood T cell repertoires in COVID-19. Profiling relied on immunoSEQ multiplex PCR, and the TCRdb table lists in-frame clones only, not all of them. The sample holds tens of thousands of clones, approximately 76% seen once. The material sequenced was peripheral blood. These receptors were collected from a man in his 70s with active or convalescent COVID-19.

The chain is built from TRBV2 and TRBJ1-2; maybe TRBD1 (6 bases). The length of the CDR3 is 13 residues. The V end lost 6 bases, the J end lost 6 bases, and 14 bases lay between the germline ends. The germline CDR1 and CDR2 sequences are SNHLY and FYNNEI. CDR3 nucleotide sequence: TGTGCCAGCAGAGAGACAGGTGGAAATGGCTACACCTTC. The encoded protein is CASRETGGNGYTF. Full variable domain (missing parts from reference TRBV2 and TRBJ1-2): EPEVTQTPSHQVTQMGQEVILRCVPISNHLYFYWYRQILGQKVEFLVSFYNNEISEKSEIFDDQFSVERPDGSNFTLKIRSTKLEDSAMYFCASRETGGNGYTFGSGTRLTVV.

This clone is a singleton in its sample. The chain couples TRBV6-5 to TRBJ2-7, with D tentatively TRBD1 (5 bases). This CDR3 has 13 amino acids. Trimming left V 8 bases short and J 6 bases short, with 17 bases between. Germline V gives CDR1 MNHEY, CDR2 SVGAGI. DNA for the CDR3: TGTGCCAGCTTGCGGACCACTGACAGCGAGCAGTACTTC. Translated, it gives CASLRTTDSEQYF.

The chain's CDR3 is CASSLKGQGILPAFF. The CDR3 DNA reads as TGTGCCAGCAGTCTCAAGGGACAGGGTATTCTTCCAGCTTTCTTT. The chain uses TRBV27 and TRBJ1-1; TRBD1 matches 9 bases. The length of the CDR3 is 15 residues. CDR1 is MNHEY and CDR2 is SMNVEV in the germline V gene (reference sequence). Germline trimming cut 5 bases from V and 10 bases from J; bases unmatched to any gene: 14.

J is TRBJ1-3 and V is TRBV28; the D is unclear. Trimming removed 3 bases at V and 6 bases at J, with 18 bases between. The CDR3 contains 16 residues. Germline V gene lookup returns CDR1 MDHEN and CDR2 SYDVKM. The CDR3 loop is CASSLVLPGTQNTIYF. Written as DNA, the CDR3 is TGTGCCAGCAGTTTGGTTCTCCCAGGAACCCAAAACACCATATATTTT.